This is a list of T cell receptor beta chains from one sample in a study of early T cells in non-severe SARS-CoV-2 infection. One entry per CDR3 protein, called by TCRdb with MiXCR from the 5' RACE reads. This table has 20,000 to 25,000 distinct CDR3 sequences, 4.5% to 5% appearing once. The source material was whole blood. The source of these receptors is an adult who was a healthcare worker with PCR-confirmed SARS-CoV-2 infection or an uninfected control (not recorded which). The CDR3 runs from the conserved cysteine through the conserved F or W. The D gene is left open where the match is weak. Clone size is not always given. Where it is, it says once, few, many or a class for expanded clones.

J gene	clone size	V gene	CDR3 length	D gene	CDR3 DNA	CDR3 protein
TRBJ1-5	many	TRBV4-3	15	NA	TGCGCCAGCAGCCAAGATCTTGGGGATAGCCAGCCCCAGCATTTT	CASSQDLGDSQPQHF
TRBJ1-1	many	TRBV5-1	15	NA	TGCGCCAGCAGCTTACAAGAGGGGGTTAGCACTGAAGCTTTCTTT	CASSLQEGVSTEAFF
TRBJ2-3	NA	TRBV12-3/TRBV12-4	13	TRBD1	TGTGCCAGCAGACTCCCGGGACAGGGGACGCAGTATTTT	CASRLPGQGTQYF
TRBJ2-7	NA	TRBV6-2/TRBV6-3	13	NA	TGTGCCAGCAGTTACACCCAGTACTACGAGCAGTACTTC	CASSYTQYYEQYF
TRBJ1-1	medium-sized	TRBV12-3/TRBV12-4	14	NA	TGTGCCAGCACCCCGGAGGGGTTTCGCACTGAAGCTTTCTTT	CASTPEGFRTEAFF
TRBJ1-3	many	TRBV19	12	NA	TGTGCCAGTAGCCAAGGAGGAAACACCATATATTTT	CASSQGGNTIYF
TRBJ1-2	many	TRBV5-1	14	NA	TGCGCCAGCAGCTTGGCAGGCGGAGTCTATGGCTACACCTTC	CASSLAGGVYGYTF
TRBJ1-4	NA	TRBV4-3	15	NA	TGCGCCAGCAGCCAAGTATACCTAAGGGATGAAAAACTGTTTTTT	CASSQVYLRDEKLFF
TRBJ1-4	few	TRBV3-1	14	NA	TGTGCCAGCAACAGGGCTGACAAGGGGGAAAAACTGTTTTTT	CASNRADKGEKLFF
TRBJ2-7	many	TRBV6-1	13	TRBD2	TGTGCCAGCGGGGCTAGCGGGGCCTACGAGCAGTACTTC	CASGASGAYEQYF
TRBJ1-2	many	TRBV6-6	13	TRBD1	TGTGCCAGCTGGGACAGGGGCCTTAGGGGCTACACCTTC	CASWDRGLRGYTF
TRBJ2-7	many	TRBV6-2/TRBV6-3	16	TRBD1	TGTGCCAGCAGCTCCGGGACAGGGTTTGTCAAGGACGAGCAGTACTTC	CASSSGTGFVKDEQYF
TRBJ1-5	NA	TRBV14	14	TRBD1	TGTGCCAGCAGCCTAACAGGGGGCGCCCAGCCCCAGCATTTT	CASSLTGGAQPQHF
TRBJ2-7	many	TRBV7-6	15	TRBD1	TGTGCCAGCAGCTTGACCTACAGGGGTGCCCACGAGCAGTACTTC	CASSLTYRGAHEQYF
TRBJ1-1	many	TRBV20-1	12	TRBD1	TGCAGTGCGGACAGGACTAACACTGAAGCTTTCTTT	CSADRTNTEAFF
TRBJ1-6	NA	TRBV2	16	NA	TGTGCCAGCAGTGACCCACAAGGCTCCTATAATTCACCCCTCCACTTT	CASSDPQGSYNSPLHF
TRBJ1-2	many	TRBV20-1	13	NA	TGCAGGGCGGACAGATCGGTTAGCTATGGCTACACCTTC	CRADRSVSYGYTF
TRBJ2-1	many	TRBV27	15	NA	TGTGCCAGCAGTTTGGAGTCCGGGCCTTTCAATGAGCAGTTCTTC	CASSLESGPFNEQFF
TRBJ1-1	many	TRBV7-2	15	NA	TGTGCCAGCAGCTTACCGGGACACCAGAACACTGAAGCTTTCTTT	CASSLPGHQNTEAFF
TRBJ2-1	many	TRBV27	13	NA	TGTGCCAGCGTTGCAGGGTCCTACAATGAGCAGTTCTTC	CASVAGSYNEQFF
TRBJ2-3	many	TRBV7-7	15	TRBD2	TGTGCTAGCAGCTTAGGGAGCGGGGGAACAGATACGCAGTATTTT	CASSLGSGGTDTQYF
TRBJ2-2	many	TRBV5-1	19	TRBD2	TGCGCCAGCAGCTTTGGTTGGGGACTAGCGGGGGCCGCTACCGGGGAGCTGTTTTTT	CASSFGWGLAGAATGELFF
TRBJ1-6	few	TRBV12-3/TRBV12-4	12	NA	TGTGCCAGCAGTCCCTTAGATTCACCCCTCCACTTT	CASSPLDSPLHF
TRBJ1-5	many	TRBV2	14	NA	TGTGCCAGCAGGCAGGGAACCAGAGATCAGCCCCAGCATTTT	CASRQGTRDQPQHF
TRBJ1-5	few	TRBV6-1	13	NA	TGTGCCAGCAGTGAAGTACCTTCTCAGCCCCAGCATTTT	CASSEVPSQPQHF
TRBJ2-5	many	TRBV20-1	14	TRBD2	TGCAGTGCTAGCCGGACTAGCGCCCAAGAGACCCAGTACTTC	CSASRTSAQETQYF
TRBJ1-2	few	TRBV7-3	14	NA	TGTGCCAGCAGCCCCGCGGGGTTTGGTTATGGCTACACCTTC	CASSPAGFGYGYTF
TRBJ2-1	many	TRBV7-3	14	TRBD2	TGTGCCAGCAGCGGAGCGGGGGTACACAATGAGCAGTTCTTC	CASSGAGVHNEQFF
TRBJ2-3	many	TRBV7-8	16	TRBD2	TGTGCCAGCAGCTTGGTAGCGGGGGCTAGCACAGATACGCAGTATTTT	CASSLVAGASTDTQYF
TRBJ2-3	few	TRBV5-1	13	NA	TGCGCCAGCAGCTTGGAATCGACAGATACGCAGTATTTT	CASSLESTDTQYF